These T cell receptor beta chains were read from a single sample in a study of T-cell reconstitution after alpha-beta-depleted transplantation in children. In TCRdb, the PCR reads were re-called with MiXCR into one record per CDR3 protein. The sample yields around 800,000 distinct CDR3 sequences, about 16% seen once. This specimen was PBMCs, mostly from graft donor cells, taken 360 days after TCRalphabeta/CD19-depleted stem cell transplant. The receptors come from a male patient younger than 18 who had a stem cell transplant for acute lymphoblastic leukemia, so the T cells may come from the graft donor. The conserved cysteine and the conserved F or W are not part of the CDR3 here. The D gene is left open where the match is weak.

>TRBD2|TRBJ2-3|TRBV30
AWSPTLAGGTTQY
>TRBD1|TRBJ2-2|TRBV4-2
ASSQRTGATGELF
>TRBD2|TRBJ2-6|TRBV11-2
ASSPRRLAGTGANVLT
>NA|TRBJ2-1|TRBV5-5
ASSLRSSSYNEQF
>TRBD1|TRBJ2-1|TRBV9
ASSVGTGETHEQF
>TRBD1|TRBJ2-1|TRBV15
ATSRAGRGLNNEQF
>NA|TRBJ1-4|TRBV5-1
ASSLAQPYNEKLF
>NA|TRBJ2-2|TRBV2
ASSESRLARNTGELF
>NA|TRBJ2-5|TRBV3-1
ASSQEVSTVGETQY
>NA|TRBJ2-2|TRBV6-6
ATRRGTGELF
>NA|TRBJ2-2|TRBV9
ASSVVSNTGELF
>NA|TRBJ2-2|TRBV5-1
ASSFVFGHTGELF
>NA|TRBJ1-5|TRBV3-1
ASSQETLEPQH
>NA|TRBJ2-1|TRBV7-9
ASSLGYLEDSYNEQF
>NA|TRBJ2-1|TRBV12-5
ASGPDGGILF
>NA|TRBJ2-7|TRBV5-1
ASSLETRSYEQY
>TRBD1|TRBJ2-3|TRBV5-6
ASSFSETGVTQY
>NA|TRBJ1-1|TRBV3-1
ASSHLPLGGTEAF
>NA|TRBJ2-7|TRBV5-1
ASSFPTDEQY
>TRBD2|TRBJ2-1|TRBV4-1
ASSQVAGAYNEQF
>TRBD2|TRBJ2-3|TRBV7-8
ASSPYILAGLSTDTQY
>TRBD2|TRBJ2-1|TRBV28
ASSLPGLATEQF
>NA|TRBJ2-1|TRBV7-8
ASSLGQGGTSYNEQF
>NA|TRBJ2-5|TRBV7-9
ASSPTGLMKETQY
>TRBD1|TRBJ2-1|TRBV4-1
ASSFTGGGGNEQF
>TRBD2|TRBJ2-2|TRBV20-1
SARDPLAGPFTGELF
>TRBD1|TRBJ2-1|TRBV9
ASSVLQGADNEQF
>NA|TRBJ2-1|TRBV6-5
ASSYSRFYNEQF
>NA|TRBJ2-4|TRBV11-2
ASSSPRAYSNIQY
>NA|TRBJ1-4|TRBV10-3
AISESVISEKLF
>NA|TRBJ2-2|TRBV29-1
SVRNLLTGELF
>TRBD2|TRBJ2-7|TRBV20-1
SARPGAAGAIRQY
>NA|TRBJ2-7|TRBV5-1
ASRMDTRGPYEQY
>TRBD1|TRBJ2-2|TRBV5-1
ASSGDRSNTGELF
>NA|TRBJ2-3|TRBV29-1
SVRGGQALLTDTQY
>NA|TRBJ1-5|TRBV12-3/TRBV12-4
ASRPDGFGNQPQH
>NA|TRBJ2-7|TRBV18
ASSPPPYFINYEQY
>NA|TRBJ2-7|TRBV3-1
ASSQDQGVPYEQY
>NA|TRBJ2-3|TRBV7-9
ASSLVRASGDTQY
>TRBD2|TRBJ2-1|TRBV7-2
ASSLAGLAGGNEQF
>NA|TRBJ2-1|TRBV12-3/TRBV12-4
ASSLNNRGLEQF
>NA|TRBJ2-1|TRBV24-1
ATSDYPLNNEQF
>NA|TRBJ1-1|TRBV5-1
ASSLESVNTEAF
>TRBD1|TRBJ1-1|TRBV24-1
ATRRDSFVTEAF
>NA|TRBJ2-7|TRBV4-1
ASRRTGTQSYEQY
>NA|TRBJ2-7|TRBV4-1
ASSQDPGPSYEQY
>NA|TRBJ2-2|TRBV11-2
ASSLTGVQPGELF
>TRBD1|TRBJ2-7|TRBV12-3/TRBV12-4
ASRWTGAPYEQY
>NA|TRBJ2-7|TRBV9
ARSSGQY
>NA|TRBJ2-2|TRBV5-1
ASSHRSYSGRTNTGELF
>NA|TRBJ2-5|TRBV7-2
ASSLDPGGGETQY